This is a list of T cell receptor beta chains from one sample in a study of T cells in Graves' hyperthyroidism and ophthalmopathy. TCRdb re-analysed the multiplex PCR reads in MiXCR, keeping a single row per CDR3 protein. The sample includes approximately 500,000 distinct CDR3 sequences, roughly 46% of them seen just once. Sequences were obtained from peripheral blood or thyroid tissue (not recorded which). Source of these receptors: a woman between 18 and 30 years old with Graves' hyperthyroidism. CDR3s include the opening cysteine and the closing phenylalanine or tryptophan. A D gene is named only where the DNA matches it firmly. Expanded clones are given a class, and other clones once, few, many or no size at all.

>TRBJ1-5|TRBV29-1|-|TRBD1
CSSPQQGGNQPQHF
TGCAGCTCACCTCAACAGGGGGGCAATCAGCCCCAGCATTTT
>TRBJ2-7|TRBV7-8|once|TRBD2
CASSQWASGSYEQYF
TGCGCCAGCAGCCAATGGGCTAGCGGGAGCTACGAGCAGTACTTC
>TRBJ2-1|TRBV12-3/TRBV12-4|once|TRBD2
CASSTFLAGESVEQFF
TGTGCCAGCTCTACGTTCCTAGCGGGAGAATCTGTTGAGCAGTTCTTC
>TRBJ2-2|TRBV11-3|few|TRBD2
CASSPRLAGGPVTGELFF
TGTGCCAGCAGCCCGAGACTAGCGGGAGGGCCGGTGACCGGGGAGCTGTTTTTT
>TRBJ1-2|TRBV20-1|-|-
CSARVGAGGYTF
TGCAGTGCTAGAGTGGGGGCGGGGGGCTACACCTTC
>TRBJ2-7|TRBV18|-|TRBD1
CASSSQTGMPYEQYF
TGTGCCAGCTCATCGCAGACAGGGATGCCCTACGAGCAGTACTTC
>TRBJ2-1|TRBV2|few|TRBD2
CASSAGGLAGGRSYNEQFF
TGTGCCAGCAGTGCTGGAGGACTAGCGGGAGGGAGATCCTACAATGAGCAGTTCTTC
>TRBJ2-7|TRBV20-1|many|-
CSARGGLASYEQYF
TGCAGTGCTAGAGGGGGACTGGCTTCCTACGAGCAGTACTTC
>TRBJ1-6|TRBV5-6|many|-
CASSLVAGANSPLHF
TGTGCCAGCAGCTTGGTGGCGGGGGCAAATTCACCCCTCCACTTT
>TRBJ1-6|TRBV20-1|many|TRBD1
CSASGTGRGGSLHF
TGCAGTGCTTCGGGGACAGGGCGAGGTGGGTCCCTCCACTTT
>TRBJ2-7|TRBV18|few|TRBD2
CASSPIGTSGNEQYF
TGTGCCAGCTCACCGATAGGGACTAGCGGGAACGAGCAGTACTTC
>TRBJ2-5|TRBV14|many|-
CASSRLGNQETQYF
TGTGCCAGCAGCCGGCTTGGTAACCAAGAGACCCAGTACTTC
>TRBJ2-5|TRBV4-2|-|-
CASSQDLGIQYF
TGTGCCAGCAGCCAAGATCTGGGGATACAGTACTTC
>TRBJ1-3|TRBV7-2|-|-
CASSKGMGFSGNTIYF
TGTGCCAGCAGTAAGGGAATGGGGTTCTCTGGAAACACCATATATTTT
>TRBJ2-7|TRBV7-9|many|TRBD2
CASSLGAGGRHYEQYF
TGTGCCAGCAGCTTGGGAGCGGGCGGGAGGCACTACGAGCAGTACTTC
>TRBJ1-2|TRBV20-1|many|-
CSGRRQDYGYTF
TGCAGTGGACGAAGACAGGACTATGGCTACACCTTC
>TRBJ2-3|TRBV10-2|-|-
CASMRKYTDTQYF
TGCGCCAGCATGAGGAAGTACACAGATACGCAGTATTTT
>TRBJ2-7|TRBV6-2/TRBV6-3|-|TRBD2
CATAGLALYEQYF
TGTGCCACCGCGGGACTAGCCCTCTACGAGCAGTACTTC
>TRBJ2-7|TRBV7-6|-|-
CDIRDPVWQYF
TGTGACATCCGGGACCCCGTCTGGCAGTACTTC
>TRBJ2-2|TRBV11-3|many|TRBD2
CASSFLAGGRPGELFF
TGTGCCAGCAGCTTTCTAGCGGGAGGGAGGCCCGGGGAGCTGTTTTTT
>TRBJ2-7|TRBV20-1|many|-
CSAAGGGEQYF
TGCAGTGCTGCAGGAGGAGGCGAGCAGTACTTC
>TRBJ2-5|TRBV20-1|once|TRBD2
CSASDPAGTSGVTQYF
TGCAGTGCTAGCGACCCTGCCGGGACTAGCGGGGTGACCCAGTACTTC
>TRBJ1-2|TRBV7-8|few|TRBD1
CASSLGQGGTGVPNGYTF
TGTGCCAGCAGCTTAGGACAGGGGGGTACAGGTGTCCCGAATGGCTACACCTTC
>TRBJ1-1|TRBV4-3|-|TRBD1
CASSQGQQAFF
TGCGCCAGCAGCCAGGGACAGCAAGCTTTCTTT
>TRBJ1-1|TRBV30|many|-
CAWSWGTMNTEAFF
TGTGCCTGGAGTTGGGGTACAATGAACACTGAAGCTTTCTTT
>TRBJ2-7|TRBV9|many|-
CASSPGQRSYEQYF
TGTGCCAGCAGCCCCGGGCAGCGGTCCTACGAGCAGTACTTC